These 3 T cell receptor beta chains share one sample of origin, sequenced in a study of shared clonotypes between healthy human individuals. Assay used: immunoSEQ multiplex PCR; TCRdb lists only in-frame clones, some missing. The repertoire has about 490,000 clones, about 80% of them found once; the top ten carry approximately 12%. The sample was PBMCs. The receptors were gathered from a woman between 40 and 50 years old in good health. Some clones in this sample may be carry-over from other donors' samples.

The rearrangement links TRBV29-1 to TRBJ2-1, with 10 bases fitting TRBD2. Germline CDR1 SQVTM, CDR2 ANQGSEA. The V and J ends lost 0 bases and 7 bases, in that order; junction bases with no gene match: 6. The CDR3 covers 15 residues. The CDR3 DNA follows: TGCAGCGTTGAAGATAGAGCGGGAGGGCCAAATGAGCAGTTCTTC. Its protein is CSVEDRAGGPNEQFF.

The genes are TRBV6-5 and TRBJ2-7; tentative D call: TRBD2 (6 bases). V lost 6 bases to trimming and J lost 6 bases, with 18 bases between them. CDR1 and CDR2 from the germline V gene are MNHEY and SVGAGI. The CDR3 length is 14 residues. The CDR3 region is CASSRTGTPLEQYF. In DNA form, the CDR3 reads TGTGCCAGCAGCCGGACCGGGACTCCCCTCGAGCAGTACTTC.

Details on this clone: The sample holds other DNA sequences that translate to the same CDR3. The chain couples TRBV18 to TRBJ2-1; the match to TRBD2 covers 11 bases. Per germline, CDR1 KGHSH and CDR2 LQKENI. The V gene end was trimmed by 0 bases and the J gene end by 5 bases; junction bases not matched to a gene: 0. There are 15 residues in the CDR3. The CDR3 protein is CASSPPGLADNEQFF. The CDR3 coding sequence is TGTGCCAGCTCACCACCGGGACTAGCGGACAATGAGCAGTTCTTC.